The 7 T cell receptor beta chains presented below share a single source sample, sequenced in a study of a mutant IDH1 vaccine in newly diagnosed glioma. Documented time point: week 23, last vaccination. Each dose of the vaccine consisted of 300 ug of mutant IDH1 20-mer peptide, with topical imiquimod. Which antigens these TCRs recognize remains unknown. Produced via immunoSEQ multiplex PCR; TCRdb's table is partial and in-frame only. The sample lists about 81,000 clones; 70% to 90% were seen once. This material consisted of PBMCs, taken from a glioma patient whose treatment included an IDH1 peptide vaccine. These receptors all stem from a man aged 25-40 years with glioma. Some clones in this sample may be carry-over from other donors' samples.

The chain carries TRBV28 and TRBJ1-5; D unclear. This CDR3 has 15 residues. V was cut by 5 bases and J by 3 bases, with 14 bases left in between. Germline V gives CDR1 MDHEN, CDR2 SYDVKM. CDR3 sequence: CASSPSRRDNQPQHF. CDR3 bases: TGTGCCAGCAGTCCCTCGAGACGGGACAATCAGCCCCAGCATTTT.

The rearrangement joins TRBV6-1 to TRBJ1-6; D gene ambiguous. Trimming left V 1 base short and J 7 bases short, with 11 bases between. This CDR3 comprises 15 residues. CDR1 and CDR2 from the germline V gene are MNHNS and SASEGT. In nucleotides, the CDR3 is TGTGCCAGCAGTGAAGGGGGAGTATGGAATTCACCCCTCCACTTT. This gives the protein CASSEGGVWNSPLHF.

The CDR3 loop is CASSGQAETYEQYF. The CDR3 region has the DNA TGTGCCAGCAGTGGACAGGCCGAAACCTACGAGCAGTACTTC. The rearrangement uses TRBV7-9 and TRBJ2-7; 7 nucleotides line up with TRBD1. V gave up 6 bases and J gave up 2 bases; unmatched junction bases: 7. The CDR3 totals 14 residues. Germline CDR1 is SEHNR and CDR2 is FQNEAQ (reference sequence).

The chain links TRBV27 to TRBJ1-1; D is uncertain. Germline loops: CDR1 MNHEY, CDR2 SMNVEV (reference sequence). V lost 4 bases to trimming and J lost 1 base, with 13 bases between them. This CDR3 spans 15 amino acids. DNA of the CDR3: TGTGCCAGCAGTTCTTCAGCACGGAGGAACACTGAAGCTTTCTTT. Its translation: CASSSSARRNTEAFF.

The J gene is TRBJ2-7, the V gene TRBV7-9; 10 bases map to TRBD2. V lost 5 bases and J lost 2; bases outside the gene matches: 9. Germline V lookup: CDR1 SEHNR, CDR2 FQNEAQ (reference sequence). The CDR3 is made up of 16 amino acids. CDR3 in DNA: TGTGCCAGCAGCGGATTAGCGGGAGGTTCCCCCTACGAGCAGTACTTC. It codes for CASSGLAGGSPYEQYF.

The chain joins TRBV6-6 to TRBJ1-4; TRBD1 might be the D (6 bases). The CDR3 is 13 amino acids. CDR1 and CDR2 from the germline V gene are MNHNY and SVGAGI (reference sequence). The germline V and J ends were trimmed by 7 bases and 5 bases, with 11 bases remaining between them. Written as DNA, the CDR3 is TGTGCCAGCACCAAGGGGGTAAATGAAAAACTGTTTTTT. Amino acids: CASTKGVNEKLFF.

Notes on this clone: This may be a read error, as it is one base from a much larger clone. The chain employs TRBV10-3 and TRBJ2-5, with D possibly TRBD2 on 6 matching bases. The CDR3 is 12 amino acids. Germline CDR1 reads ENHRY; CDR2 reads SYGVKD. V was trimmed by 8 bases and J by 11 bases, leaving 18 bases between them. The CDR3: CAIGGLHYGQYF. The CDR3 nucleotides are TGTGCCATCGGGGGACTGCACTACGGGCAGTACTTC.